This note documents a single T cell receptor beta chain sequence. The antigen is not known. Germline assignment: CDR1 LNHDA and CDR2 SQIVND (reference sequence). The CDR3 covers 16 residues. V gave up 0 bases and J gave up 2 bases; unmatched junction bases: 4. Data came from immunoSEQ multiplex PCR; TCRdb stores just in-frame clones and leaves some out. The data show about 24,000 clones, roughly 82% seen once. This sample stems from a study of CD4 T cells in relation to SARS-CoV-2 and coronaviruses. Study overall: No peptide or an HIV-1 Nef peptide pool served as negative control.

CD4+ T cells from unexposed donors were obtained before the COVID-19 pandemic (2011-2018). Isolation of CD4+ T cells took place after roughly nine days in culture. Fresh IL-2 medium replaced half the medium on days 3 and 7. The chain recombines TRBV19 with TRBJ1-2; 9 bases fit TRBD1. The sequencing input was CD4+ T cells from PBMCs, cultured in vitro. This sequence originates from a human donor in good health. The CDR3 DNA reads TGTGCCAGTAGTATAGACTACGGGACAGGGAACTATGGCTACACCTTC. Translated: CASSIDYGTGNYGYTF.